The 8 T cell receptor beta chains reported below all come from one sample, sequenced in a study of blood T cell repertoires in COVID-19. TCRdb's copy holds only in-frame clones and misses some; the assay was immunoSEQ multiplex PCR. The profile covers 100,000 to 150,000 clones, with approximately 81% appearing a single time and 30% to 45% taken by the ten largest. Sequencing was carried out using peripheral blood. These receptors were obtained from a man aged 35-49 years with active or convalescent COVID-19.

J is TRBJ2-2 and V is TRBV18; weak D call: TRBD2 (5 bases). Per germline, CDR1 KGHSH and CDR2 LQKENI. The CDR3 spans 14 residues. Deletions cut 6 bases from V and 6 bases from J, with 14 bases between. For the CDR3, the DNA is TGTGCCAGCTCGCCAGCGGCGGTTTCCGGGGAGCTGTTTTTT. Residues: CASSPAAVSGELFF. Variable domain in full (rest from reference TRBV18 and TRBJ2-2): NAGVMQNPRHLVRRRGQEARLRCSPMKGHSHVYWYRQLPEEGLKFMVYLQKENIIDESGMPKERFSAEFPKEGPSILRIQQVVRGDSAAYFCASSPAAVSGELFFGEGSRLTVL.

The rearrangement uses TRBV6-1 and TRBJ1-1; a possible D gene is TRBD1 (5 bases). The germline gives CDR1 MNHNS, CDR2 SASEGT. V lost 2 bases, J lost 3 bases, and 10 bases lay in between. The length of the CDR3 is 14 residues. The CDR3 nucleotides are TGTGCCAGCAGTGAAAGGACATTGGACACTGAAGCTTTCTTT. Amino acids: CASSERTLDTEAFF.

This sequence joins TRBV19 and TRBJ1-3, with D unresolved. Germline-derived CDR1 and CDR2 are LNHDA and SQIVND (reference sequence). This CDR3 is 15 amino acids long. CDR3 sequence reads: CATQWSSYSGNTIYF. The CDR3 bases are TGTGCTACCCAATGGAGCTCCTACTCTGGAAACACCATATATTTT.

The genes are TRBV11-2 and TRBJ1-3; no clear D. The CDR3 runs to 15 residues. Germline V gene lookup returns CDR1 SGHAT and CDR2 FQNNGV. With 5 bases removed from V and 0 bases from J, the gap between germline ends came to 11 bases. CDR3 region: CASSNLRGSGNTIYF. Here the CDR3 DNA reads TGTGCCAGCAGCAACCTACGGGGCTCTGGAAACACCATATATTTT. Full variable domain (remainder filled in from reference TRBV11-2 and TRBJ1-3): EAGVAQSPRYKIIEKRQSVAFWCNPISGHATLYWYQQILGQGPKLLIQFQNNGVVDDSQLPKDRFSAERLKGVDSTLKIQPAKLEDSAVYLCASSNLRGSGNTIYFGEGSWLTVV.

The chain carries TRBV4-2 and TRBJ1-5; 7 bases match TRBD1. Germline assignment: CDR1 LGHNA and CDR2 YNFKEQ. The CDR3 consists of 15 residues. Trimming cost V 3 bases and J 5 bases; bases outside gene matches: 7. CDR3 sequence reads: CASSQDRLADQPQHF. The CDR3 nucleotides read TGTGCCAGCAGCCAGGACAGGCTCGCAGATCAGCCCCAGCATTTT.

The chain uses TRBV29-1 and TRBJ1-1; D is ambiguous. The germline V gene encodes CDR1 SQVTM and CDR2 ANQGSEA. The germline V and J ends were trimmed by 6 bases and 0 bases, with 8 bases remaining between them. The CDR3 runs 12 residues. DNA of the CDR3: TGCAGCGTATCGGTAATGAACACTGAAGCTTTCTTT. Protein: CSVSVMNTEAFF. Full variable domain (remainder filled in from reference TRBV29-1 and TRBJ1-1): SAVISQKPSRDICQRGTSLTIQCQVDSQVTMMFWYRQQPGQSLTLIATANQGSEATYESGFVIDKFPISRPNLTFSTLTVSNMSPEDSSIYLCSVSVMNTEAFFGQGTRLTVV.

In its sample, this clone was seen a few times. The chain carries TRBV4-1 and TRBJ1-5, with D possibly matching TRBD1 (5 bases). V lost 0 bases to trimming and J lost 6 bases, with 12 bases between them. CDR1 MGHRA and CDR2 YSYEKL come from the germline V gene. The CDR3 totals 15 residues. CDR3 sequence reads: CASSQEVGGVQPQHF. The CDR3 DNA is TGCGCCAGCAGCCAAGAAGTTGGAGGGGTTCAGCCCCAGCATTTT.

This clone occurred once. Here the CDR3 DNA reads TGTGCCAGCTCACGAGGGGGACAGAGACCGAACACTGAAGCTTTCTTT. This translates into CASSRGGQRPNTEAFF. The V and J genes are TRBV18 and TRBJ1-1; 7 bases align to TRBD1. CDR3 size: 16 residues. With V trimmed by 4 bases and J by 1 base, 9 bases remained unmatched. CDR1 KGHSH and CDR2 LQKENI come from the germline V gene.